This TCR beta chain was observed in a study of cytomegalovirus exposure and HLA in healthy donors. Study conclusions and caveats: Earlier results showed most TCR beta V segments being productive about 90% or about 30% of the time. Sequencing likely generated an artifact that appeared as a cluster of highly shared sequence variants.

Worth noting for this clone: Its antigen remains unidentified.

The PCR contained 60 Vbeta and 13 Jbeta primers. The data were produced by immunoSEQ multiplex PCR, yet TCRdb's version contains in-frame clones alone and is incomplete. In the table there are roughly 180,000 clones, around 82% of which are singletons. V shed 4 bases and J 2 bases; nucleotides not matched to a gene: 12. CDR3 length: 16 residues. From germline, CDR1 is SGHKS and CDR2 YYEKEE (reference sequence). The receptor was derived from a male donor in good health and CMV-seronegative. J is TRBJ2-7 and V is TRBV5-5; 7 bases align to TRBD2. Sequenced material: PBMCs. The CDR3 region is CASSPTEGLYTYEQYF. The CDR3 DNA follows: TGTGCCAGCAGCCCTACGGAGGGACTATACACCTACGAGCAGTACTTC.